Following are 7 T cell receptor beta chains from one sample sequenced in a study of cytotoxic CD8 clonotypes in ibrutinib-treated CLL. Here immunoSEQ multiplex PCR was the method, and the copy in TCRdb shows in-frame clones only, minus some. The sample shows 200,000 to 250,000 clones, more than 70% of them seen only once. The specimen was PBMCs, collected after 12 months of ibrutinib treatment. The receptors were sampled from a human donor with chronic lymphocytic leukemia.

This chain uses TRBV6-5 with TRBJ1-1; weak D call: TRBD1 (5 bases). The V end lost 6 bases, the J end lost 0 bases, and 14 bases lay between the germline ends. CDR1 and CDR2 (germline): MNHEY, SVGAGI. The CDR3 sequence is 15 residues long. CDR3 protein: CASSPRQTLNTEAFF. CDR3 sequence (DNA): TGTGCCAGCAGCCCGCGACAGACCCTGAACACTGAAGCTTTCTTT.

V and J are TRBV27 and TRBJ1-1, with no clear D. This CDR3 is built from 12 residues. Trimming left V 4 bases short and J 7 bases short, with 10 bases between. CDR1 and CDR2 (germline): MNHEY, SMNVEV (reference sequence). The CDR3 nucleotides are TGTGCCAGCAGTTCTCACGAAAATGAAGCTTTCTTT. Its translation: CASSSHENEAFF.

The V call is TRBV6-1, the J call TRBJ1-2, with D tentatively TRBD1 (5 bases). The CDR3 is 16 amino acids. Germline-derived CDR1 and CDR2 are MNHNS and SASEGT. Trimming pared 3 bases from V and 3 bases from J, leaving 17 bases between. The CDR3 is CASSDRGSGYYYGYTF. The DNA of the CDR3 is TGTGCCAGCAGTGACCGGGGGTCGGGCTATTACTATGGCTACACCTTC.

Note on this clone: An end of the junction does not agree with germline; a read error may underlie this. This chain joins TRBV7-7 and TRBJ2-5; the D is unclear. This CDR3 contains 13 residues. The V gene's germline CDR1 is SSHAT and CDR2 FNYEAQ (reference sequence). CDR3 nucleotide sequence: TGTGCTAGCAGCCTAAATCCCCAAGAGACCCAGTACTTC. The encoded protein is CASSLNPQETQYF.

This clone has just a few counts. The chain's CDR3 is CASSVGRPGNTIYF. The DNA for the CDR3 is TGTGCCAGCAGTGTGGGTAGACCTGGAAACACCATATATTTT. The chain couples TRBV2 to TRBJ1-3; D is ambiguous. The CDR3 is made up of 14 amino acids. With 4 bases removed from V and 2 bases from J, the gap between germline ends came to 9 bases. The V gene's germline CDR1 is SNHLY and CDR2 FYNNEI.

J is TRBJ1-1 and V is TRBV10-3; 8 bases map to TRBD1. The CDR3 has 14 amino acids. The germline gives CDR1 ENHRY, CDR2 SYGVKD. Losses at the gene ends were 7 bases for V and 1 base for J; bases not matched to a gene: 5. The DNA of the CDR3 is TGTGCCATCACCTCCGGACAGGGGAACACTGAAGCTTTCTTT. This sequence encodes CAITSGQGNTEAFF.

The chain carries TRBV27 and TRBJ1-1; D perhaps matches TRBD1 (5 bases). Trimming cost V 6 bases and J 2 bases, with 10 bases left between them. The length of the CDR3 is 13 residues. Germline assignment: CDR1 MNHEY and CDR2 SMNVEV (reference sequence). The CDR3 bases are TGTGCCAGCAGAGGACACGAAAACACTGAAGCTTTCTTT. Translating gives CASRGHENTEAFF.